A selection of T cell receptor beta chains follows, all from one sample in a study of blood T cell repertoires in COVID-19. Using immunoSEQ multiplex PCR, the repertoire was profiled, and TCRdb retains in-frame clones only, with some absent. The table has fewer than 60,000 clones, almost 85% seen once. Source material: peripheral blood. These receptors all stem from a man aged 60 to 69 with acute or convalescent COVID-19. Each CDR3 is given with its conserved first and last residue.

v_gene | CDR3aa
TRBV7-6 | CASSAGSGDYNEQFF
TRBV10-3 | CAISESQGQGSLDTQYF
TRBV4-1 | CASSQEGQSQHF
TRBV6-5 | CASSYDRGNEQFF
TRBV5-6 | CASSNWGLAGEQDTQYF
TRBV10-3 | CAISTGGPYEQYF
TRBV5-1 | CASSSGQGNSPLHF
TRBV27 | CASSLRGLHTQYF
TRBV12-5 | CASGPPTVLDVEQYF
TRBV30 | CAWSGAPGRGNYGYTF
TRBV7-2 | CASSSQGALRETQYF
TRBV6-5 | CASRRVDQPQHF
TRBV9 | CASSDPGRDQQFF
TRBV5-4 | CASSFRENTEAFF
TRBV19 | CATSTGGYSYTF
TRBV11-2 | CASSPQPGSTDTQYF
TRBV18 | CASSAAEIPNYGYTF
TRBV2 | CASSTGPVGSNQPQHF
TRBV15 | CATSKGGLSSYNEQFF
TRBV11-1 | CASSLQGNTEAFF
TRBV9 | CASSVGGAVPDTQYF
TRBV10-1 | CASTCRGGQPQHF
TRBV7-3 | CASSPGLGYGYTF
TRBV21-1 | CARSGTGQETQYF
TRBV5-4 | CASSLVGGPENF
TRBV2 | CASADRSVYGYTF
TRBV9 | CASSVGEEQPQHF
TRBV28 | CASSLASLTYEQYF
TRBV7-9 | CASSAGGAGELFF
TRBV10-3 | CAVKEGLNSPLHF
TRBV5-6 | CASSLVEGRAQREKLFF
TRBV30 | CAWSVIRGTEAFF
TRBV7-9 | CASSPGQGRDTQYF
TRBV19 | CATEGGISSGNTIYF
TRBV18 | CASSPGGGQEAFF
TRBV24-1 | CATSSDSGADEAFF
TRBV6-5 | CASSYPGGNPEAFF
TRBV5-4 | CASSFYFPGANVLTF
TRBV27 | CASSSFLRGLNSPLHF
TRBV7-2 | CASSATGTSTEAFF
TRBV7-2 | CASSLRRGGDIQYF
TRBV5-5 | CASSLWWGSAEAFF
TRBV9 | CASTNPNEGEQFF
TRBV11-3 | CASSRGTRGEQYF
TRBV11-2 | CASSSMTGPHYGYTF
TRBV24-1 | CATSDRAGGHRNEQFF
TRBV24-1 | CASSVGLWYGYTF
TRBV29-1 | CSVLTGGSYEQYF
TRBV6-1 | CASSEVERGTQYF
TRBV9 | CASSSRGGSVQGSPGYTF
TRBV10-3 | CAISEPGRDEQYF
TRBV7-2 | CASSLLSSRSSEQYF
TRBV2 | CASSQYRGSTEAFF
TRBV5-1 | CASSSGQGSSAYTF
TRBV18 | CASSPYDNKFYNEQFF
TRBV6-5 | CASRSAGFYGYTF
TRBV27 | CASSLQGEETQYF
TRBV5-1 | CASGAEGAEAFF
TRBV7-2 | CASSSPDRGPDNSPLHF
TRBV19 | CASSIEGRVYNEQFF